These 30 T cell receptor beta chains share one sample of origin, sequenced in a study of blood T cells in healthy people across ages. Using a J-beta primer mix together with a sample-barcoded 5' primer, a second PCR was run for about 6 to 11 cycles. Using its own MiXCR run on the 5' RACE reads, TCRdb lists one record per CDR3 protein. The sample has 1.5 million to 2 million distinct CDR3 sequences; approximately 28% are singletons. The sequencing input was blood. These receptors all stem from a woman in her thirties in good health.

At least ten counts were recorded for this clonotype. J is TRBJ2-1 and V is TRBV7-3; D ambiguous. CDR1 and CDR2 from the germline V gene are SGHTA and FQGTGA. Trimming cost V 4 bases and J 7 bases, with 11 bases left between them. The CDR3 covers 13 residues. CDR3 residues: CASSSPEENEQFF. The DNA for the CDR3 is TGTGCCAGCAGCTCCCCCGAAGAGAATGAGCAGTTCTTC. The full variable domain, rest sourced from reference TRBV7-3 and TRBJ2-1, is GAGVSQTPSNKVTEKGKYVELRCDPISGHTALYWYRQSLGQGPEFLIYFQGTGAADDSGLPNDRFFAVRPEGSVSTLKIQRTERGDSAVYLCASSSPEENEQFFGPGTRLTVL.

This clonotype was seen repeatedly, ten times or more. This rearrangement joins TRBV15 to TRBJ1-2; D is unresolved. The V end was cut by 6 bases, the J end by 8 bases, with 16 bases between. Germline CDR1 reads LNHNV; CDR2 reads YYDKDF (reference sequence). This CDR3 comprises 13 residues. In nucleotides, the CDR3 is TGTGCCACCAGTCGCAGCGGACCTCTCGGCTACACCTTC. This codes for CATSRSGPLGYTF.

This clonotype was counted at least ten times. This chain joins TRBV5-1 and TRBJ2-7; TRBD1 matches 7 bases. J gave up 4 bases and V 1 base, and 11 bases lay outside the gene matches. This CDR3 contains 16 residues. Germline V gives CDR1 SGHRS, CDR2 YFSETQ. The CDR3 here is CASSLSRDRSPYEQYF. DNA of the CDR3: TGCGCCAGCAGCTTGTCACGGGACAGATCGCCTTACGAGCAGTACTTC.

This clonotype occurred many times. The CDR3 loop reads CASSIHRLAGAAQETQYF. The CDR3 bases are TGTGCCAGCAGTATCCATCGACTAGCGGGGGCCGCTCAAGAGACCCAGTACTTC. The chain joins TRBV27 to TRBJ2-5; 12 nucleotides align to TRBD2. V lost 5 bases, J lost 2 bases, and 12 bases stayed unmatched. The CDR3 is made up of 18 amino acids. Germline V gene data show CDR1 as MNHEY and CDR2 as SMNVEV (reference sequence).

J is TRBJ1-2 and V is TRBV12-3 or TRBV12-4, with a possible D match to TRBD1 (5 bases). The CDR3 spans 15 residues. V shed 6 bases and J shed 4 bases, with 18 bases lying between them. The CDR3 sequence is CASSTVQGRGYGYTF. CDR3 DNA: TGTGCCAGCAGCACAGTGCAGGGCCGGGGCTATGGCTACACCTTC.

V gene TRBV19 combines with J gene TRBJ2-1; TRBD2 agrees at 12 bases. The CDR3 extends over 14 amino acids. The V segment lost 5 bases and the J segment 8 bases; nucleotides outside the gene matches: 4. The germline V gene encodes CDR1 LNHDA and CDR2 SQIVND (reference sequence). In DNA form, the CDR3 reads TGTGCCAGTAGTGCTAGCGGGGGGGATTATGAGCAGTTCTTC. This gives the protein CASSASGGDYEQFF.

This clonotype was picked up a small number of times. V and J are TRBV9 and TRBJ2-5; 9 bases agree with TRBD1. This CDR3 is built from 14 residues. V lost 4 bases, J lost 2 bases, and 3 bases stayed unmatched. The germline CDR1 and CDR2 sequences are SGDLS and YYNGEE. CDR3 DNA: TGTGCCAGCAGCAAAGGGACAGGGCAAGAGACCCAGTACTTC. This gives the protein CASSKGTGQETQYF.

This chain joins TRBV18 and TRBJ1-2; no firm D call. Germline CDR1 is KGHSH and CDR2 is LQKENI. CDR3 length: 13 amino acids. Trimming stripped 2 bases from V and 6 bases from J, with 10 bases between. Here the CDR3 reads CASSPDGNHGYTF. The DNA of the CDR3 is TGTGCCAGCTCACCAGACGGCAACCATGGCTACACCTTC.

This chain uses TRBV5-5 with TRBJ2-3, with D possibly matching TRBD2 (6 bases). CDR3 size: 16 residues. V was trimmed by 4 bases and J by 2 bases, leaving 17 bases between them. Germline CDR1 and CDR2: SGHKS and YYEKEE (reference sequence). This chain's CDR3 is CASSRSGAGNTDTQYF. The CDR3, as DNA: TGTGCCAGCAGCCGGTCCGGCGCGGGGAACACAGATACGCAGTATTTT.

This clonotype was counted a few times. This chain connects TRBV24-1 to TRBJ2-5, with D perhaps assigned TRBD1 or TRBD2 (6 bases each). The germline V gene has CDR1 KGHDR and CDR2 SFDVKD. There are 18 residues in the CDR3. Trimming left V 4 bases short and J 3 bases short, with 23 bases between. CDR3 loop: CATSDPMGGSGGEETQYF. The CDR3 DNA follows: TGTGCCACCAGTGACCCAATGGGGGGCTCCGGCGGAGAAGAGACCCAGTACTTC.

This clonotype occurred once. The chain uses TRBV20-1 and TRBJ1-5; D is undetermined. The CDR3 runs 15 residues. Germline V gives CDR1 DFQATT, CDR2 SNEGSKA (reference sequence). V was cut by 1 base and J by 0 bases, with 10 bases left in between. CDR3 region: CSARVPSYSNQPQHF. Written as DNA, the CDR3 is TGCAGTGCTAGAGTACCGTCATATAGCAATCAGCCCCAGCATTTT.

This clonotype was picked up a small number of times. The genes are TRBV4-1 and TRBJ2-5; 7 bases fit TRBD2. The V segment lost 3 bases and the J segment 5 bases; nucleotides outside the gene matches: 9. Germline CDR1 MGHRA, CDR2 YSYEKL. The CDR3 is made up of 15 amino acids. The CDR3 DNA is TGCGCCAGCAGCCACGGACTAGTCACGCTGGAGACCCAGTACTTC. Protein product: CASSHGLVTLETQYF.

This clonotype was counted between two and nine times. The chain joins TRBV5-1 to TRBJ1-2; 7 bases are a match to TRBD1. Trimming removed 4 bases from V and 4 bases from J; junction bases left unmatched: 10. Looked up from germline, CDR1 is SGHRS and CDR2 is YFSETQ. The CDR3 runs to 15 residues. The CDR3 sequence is CASSAWDSGAYGYTF. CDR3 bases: TGCGCCAGCAGCGCCTGGGACAGCGGGGCCTATGGCTACACCTTC.

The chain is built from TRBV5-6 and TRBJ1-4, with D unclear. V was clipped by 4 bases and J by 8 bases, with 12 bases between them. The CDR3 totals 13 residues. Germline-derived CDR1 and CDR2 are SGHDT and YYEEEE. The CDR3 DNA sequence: TGTGCCAGCAGCGAAATCTCCACAGAAAAACTGTTTTTT. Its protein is CASSEISTEKLFF.

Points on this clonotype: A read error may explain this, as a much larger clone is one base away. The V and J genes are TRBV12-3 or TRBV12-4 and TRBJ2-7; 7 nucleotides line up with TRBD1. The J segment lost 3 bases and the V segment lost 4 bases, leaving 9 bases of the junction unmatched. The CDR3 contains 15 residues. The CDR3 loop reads CASSSSGTERYEQYF. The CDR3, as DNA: TGTGCCAGCAGTTCCTCCGGGACAGAGCGCTACGAGCAGTACTTC.

This CDR3 is CASSLSGGAYSEQFF. The CDR3 DNA sequence: TGTGCCAGCAGCCTCAGCGGGGGGGCCTATAGTGAGCAGTTCTTC. The chain recombines TRBV6-2 or TRBV6-3 with TRBJ2-1; TRBD2 matches at 10 bases. Per germline, CDR1 MNHEY and CDR2 SVGEGT. The CDR3 is 15 amino acids. Germline trimming cut 6 bases from V and 9 bases from J; bases unmatched to any gene: 11.

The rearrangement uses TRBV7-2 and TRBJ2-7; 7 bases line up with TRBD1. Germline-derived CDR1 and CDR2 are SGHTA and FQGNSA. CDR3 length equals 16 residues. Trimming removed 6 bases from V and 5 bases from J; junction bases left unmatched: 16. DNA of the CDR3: TGTGCCAGCAGTTTTAACCCCGGGACAGACCTTGACGAGCAGTACTTC. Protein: CASSFNPGTDLDEQYF. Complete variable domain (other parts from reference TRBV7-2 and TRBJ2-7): GAGVSQSPSNKVTEKGKDVELRCDPISGHTALYWYRQSLGQGLEFLIYFQGNSAPDKSGLPSDRFSAERTGGSVSTLTIQRTQQEDSAVYLCASSFNPGTDLDEQYFGPGTRLTVT.

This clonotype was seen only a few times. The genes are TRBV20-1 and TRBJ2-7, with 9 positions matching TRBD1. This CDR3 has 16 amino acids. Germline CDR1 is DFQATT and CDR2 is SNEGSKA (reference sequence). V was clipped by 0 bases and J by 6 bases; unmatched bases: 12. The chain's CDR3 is CSARDRDRAHLSEQYF. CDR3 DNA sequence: TGCAGTGCTAGAGATAGGGACAGGGCTCACTTGAGCGAGCAGTACTTC.

DNA for the CDR3: TGTGCCAGCACCTACCGACAGGGAGGAAACGAGCAGTACTTC. Translating it yields CASTYRQGGNEQYF. The rearrangement links TRBV2 to TRBJ2-7; weak D call: TRBD1 (7 bases). Per germline, CDR1 SNHLY and CDR2 FYNNEI. The V and J ends lost 7 bases and 5 bases respectively, with 18 bases between them. CDR3 length: 14 residues.

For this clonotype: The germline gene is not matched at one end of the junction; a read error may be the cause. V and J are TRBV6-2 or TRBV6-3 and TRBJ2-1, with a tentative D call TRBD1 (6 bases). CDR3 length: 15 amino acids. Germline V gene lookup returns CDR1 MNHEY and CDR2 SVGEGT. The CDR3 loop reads CANSPKGEAVNEQFF. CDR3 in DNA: TGTGCCAACAGTCCGAAGGGGGAAGCGGTCAATGAGCAGTTCTTC.

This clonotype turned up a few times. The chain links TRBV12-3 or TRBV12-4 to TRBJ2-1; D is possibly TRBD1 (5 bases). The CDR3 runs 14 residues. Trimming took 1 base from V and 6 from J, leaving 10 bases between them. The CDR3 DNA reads TGTGCCAGCAGTTTAGTCCAGGGCCTCAATGAGCAGTTCTTC. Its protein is CASSLVQGLNEQFF.

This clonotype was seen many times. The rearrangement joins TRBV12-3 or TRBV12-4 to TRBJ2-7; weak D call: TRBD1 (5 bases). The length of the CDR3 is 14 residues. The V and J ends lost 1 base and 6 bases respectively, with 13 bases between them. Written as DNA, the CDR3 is TGTGCCAGCAGTTTAGGGGGCCCGCGAGGCGAGCAGTACTTC. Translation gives CASSLGGPRGEQYF.

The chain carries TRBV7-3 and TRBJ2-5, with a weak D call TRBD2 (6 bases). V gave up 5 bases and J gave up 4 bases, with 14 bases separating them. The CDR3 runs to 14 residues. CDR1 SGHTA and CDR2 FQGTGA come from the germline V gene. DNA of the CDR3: TGTGCCAGCAGCCCCCGGCGGCGGGGAGAGACCCAGTACTTC. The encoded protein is CASSPRRRGETQYF. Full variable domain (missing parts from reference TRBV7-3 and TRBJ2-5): GAGVSQTPSNKVTEKGKYVELRCDPISGHTALYWYRQSLGQGPEFLIYFQGTGAADDSGLPNDRFFAVRPEGSVSTLKIQRTERGDSAVYLCASSPRRRGETQYFGPGTRLLVL.

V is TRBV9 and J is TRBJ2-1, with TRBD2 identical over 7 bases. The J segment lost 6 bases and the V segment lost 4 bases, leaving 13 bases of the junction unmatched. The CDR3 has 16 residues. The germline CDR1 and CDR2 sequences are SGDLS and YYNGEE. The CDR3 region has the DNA TGTGCCAGCAGCACCCGGACTAGTCAAGGTTTCAATGAGCAGTTCTTC. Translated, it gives CASSTRTSQGFNEQFF.

The CDR3 bases are TGCGCCAGCAGCTTGGCTGACAGGGAGGATACGCAGTATTTT. The encoded protein is CASSLADREDTQYF. The chain has TRBV5-1 and TRBJ2-3; 7 nucleotides align to TRBD1. The CDR3 extends over 14 amino acids. CDR1 is SGHRS, CDR2 YFSETQ, per germline. The V gene end was trimmed by 0 bases and the J gene end by 6 bases; junction bases not matched to a gene: 4.

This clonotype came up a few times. CDR3 DNA sequence: TGCGCCAGCAGTGAGCTTCGAGCGGGAACCAGCACAGATACGCAGTATTTT. It codes for CASSELRAGTSTDTQYF. V is TRBV10-2 and J is TRBJ2-3, with 7 bases matching TRBD2. Germline trimming cut 2 bases from V and 0 bases from J; bases unmatched to any gene: 8. Germline CDR1 and CDR2: WSHSY and SAAADI. This CDR3 region has 17 residues.

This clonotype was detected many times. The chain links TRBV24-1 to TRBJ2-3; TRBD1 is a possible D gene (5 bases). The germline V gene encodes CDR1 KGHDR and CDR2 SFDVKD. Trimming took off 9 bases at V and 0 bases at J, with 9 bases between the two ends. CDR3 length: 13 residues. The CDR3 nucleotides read TGTGCCACCTCAGGGTCTAGCACAGATACGCAGTATTTT. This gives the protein CATSGSSTDTQYF.

The CDR3, as DNA: TGTGCCAGCAGCCCCCGGGACAAAGCCAACTATGGCTACACCTTC. It translates to CASSPRDKANYGYTF. The rearrangement links TRBV7-2 to TRBJ1-2; a weak D match, TRBD1 (6 bases). The germline gives CDR1 SGHTA, CDR2 FQGNSA. With 5 bases removed from V and 2 bases from J, the gap between germline ends came to 15 bases. The CDR3 contains 15 residues.

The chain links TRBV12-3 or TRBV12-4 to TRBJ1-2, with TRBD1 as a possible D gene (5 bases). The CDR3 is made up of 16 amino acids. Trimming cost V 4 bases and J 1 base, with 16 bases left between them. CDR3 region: CASSSPPPRGNYGYTF. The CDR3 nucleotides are TGTGCCAGCAGTTCCCCCCCTCCTAGGGGTAACTATGGCTACACCTTC.

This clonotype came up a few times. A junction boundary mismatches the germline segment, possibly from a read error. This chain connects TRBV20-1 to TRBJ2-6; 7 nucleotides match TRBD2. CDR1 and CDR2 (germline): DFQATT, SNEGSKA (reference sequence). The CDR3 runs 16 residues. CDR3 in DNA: TGCAGTACTAGCGAAGAGTTCCGTGCCGGGGCCAACGTCCTGACTTTC. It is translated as CSTSEEFRAGANVLTF.